These 18 T cell receptor beta chains were all obtained from the same sample, sequenced in a study of vaccination and CD4 T cells after COVID-19. With the Oncomine TCR Beta short-read assay, DNA from cultured CD4+ T cells was sequenced. Each CDR3 protein gets one entry after TCRdb re-called the PCR reads with MiXCR. The sample lists some 18,000 distinct CDR3 sequences, around half occurring once. These receptors' antigens are unknown. Treatment here: 10-day PBMC culture with coronavirus spike peptide pools or control peptides (ViraFEST assay). This sample comprised CD4+ T cells from blood, cultured in vitro, obtained after SARS-CoV-2 vaccination. These receptor sequences come from a human donor who had recovered from COVID-19.

This sequence joins TRBV6-5 and TRBJ2-6; 9 bases match TRBD1. The V segment lost 4 bases and the J segment 4 bases; nucleotides outside the gene matches: 8. Germline loops: CDR1 MNHEY, CDR2 SVGAGI. The CDR3 is 17 amino acids. The CDR3 nucleotides read TGTGCCAGCAGTTCCGGGACAGGGTTGGCAGGGGCCAACGTCCTGACTTTC. This translates into CASSSGTGLAGANVLTF.

This chain uses TRBV7-9 with TRBJ2-3, with unresolved D. The V end lost 5 bases, the J end lost 3 bases, and 6 bases lay between the germline ends. Germline CDR1 and CDR2: SEHNR and FQNEAQ (reference sequence). The CDR3 length is 12 residues. This CDR3 is CASSRGTDTQYF. The DNA of the CDR3 is TGTGCCAGCAGCCGCGGAACAGATACGCAGTATTTT.

The CDR3 spells CSASPPLAGDLSYNEQFF. CDR3 sequence (DNA): TGCAGTGCTAGTCCCCCCCTAGCGGGGGATTTATCCTACAATGAGCAGTTCTTC. The gene calls are TRBV20-1 and TRBJ2-1; 10 positions match TRBD2. The CDR3 contains 18 residues. In germline, CDR1 is DFQATT, CDR2 SNEGSKA (reference sequence). Trimming at V came to 3 bases and at J to 1 base, leaving 12 bases not matched to a gene.

The gene calls are TRBV7-9 and TRBJ1-1; 7 bases map to TRBD1. The CDR3 is made up of 16 amino acids. The germline CDR1 and CDR2 sequences are SEHNR and FQNEAQ (reference sequence). Unmatched junction bases numbered 9, after V lost 5 bases and J lost 0 bases. CDR3 nucleotides: TGTGCCAGCAGCCCGGGGACAGCAACAATGAACACTGAAGCTTTCTTT. This translates into CASSPGTATMNTEAFF.

This chain joins TRBV27 and TRBJ2-2; TRBD1 is a possible D gene (5 bases). V was shortened by 6 bases and J by 4 bases, with 21 bases between the two germline ends. This CDR3 has 17 amino acids. From germline, CDR1 is MNHEY and CDR2 SMNVEV (reference sequence). The CDR3 loop reads CASSTYFGHLTTGELFF. The CDR3 DNA is TGTGCCAGCAGCACCTATTTTGGACACCTAACCACCGGGGAGCTGTTTTTT.

V usage is TRBV7-6 and J usage is TRBJ1-2, with 9 positions matching TRBD1. This CDR3 has 13 amino acids. Trimming removed 4 bases from V and 8 bases from J; junction bases left unmatched: 5. CDR1 is SGHVS and CDR2 is FNYEAQ in the germline V gene. In nucleotides, the CDR3 is TGTGCCAGCAGCTCTGGGACAGGGTGGGGCTACACCTTC. Amino acid sequence: CASSSGTGWGYTF.

This clonotype has a handful of counts. V and J are TRBV6-1 and TRBJ1-5; D ambiguous. This CDR3 spans 14 amino acids. The V gene's germline CDR1 is MNHNS and CDR2 SASEGT. Trimming removed 7 bases from V and 4 bases from J, with 14 bases in between. CDR3 loop: CASTDWRRNQPQHF. The CDR3 DNA reads TGTGCCAGCACGGACTGGAGAAGGAATCAGCCCCAGCATTTT.

The J gene is TRBJ2-5, the V gene TRBV21-1; the listed D gene, TRBD1, was not tested against the DNA. TRBV21-1 is assigned pseudogene status. The CDR3 has 15 residues. In DNA, the CDR3 is TGTGCCAGCAGCAAAGGGGACAGGTGCTCGGGGACCCAGTACTTC. Translating gives CASSKGDRCSGTQYF.

This clonotype was picked up a small number of times. The chain links TRBV7-9 to TRBJ2-3; 11 bases match TRBD2. Trimming removed 4 bases from V and 5 bases from J; junction bases left unmatched: 8. This CDR3 spans 16 amino acids. Germline loops: CDR1 SEHNR, CDR2 FQNEAQ (reference sequence). The chain's CDR3 is CASSSALAGGEDTQYF. In DNA form, the CDR3 reads TGTGCCAGCAGCTCCGCCCTAGCGGGGGGTGAAGATACGCAGTATTTT.

V usage is TRBV7-2 and J usage is TRBJ1-6; D unclear. Trimming removed 1 base from V and 9 bases from J, with 10 bases in between. The CDR3 totals 14 residues. CDR1 is SGHTA, CDR2 FQGNSA, per germline. CDR3 coding DNA: TGTGCCAGCAGCTTAGATCCCGGGGTTTCACCCCTCCACTTT. Its protein is CASSLDPGVSPLHF.

The chain links TRBV7-9 to TRBJ2-1, with TRBD2 identical over 11 bases. J lost 7 bases, V lost 5 bases, and 10 bases had no gene match. Germline loops: CDR1 SEHNR, CDR2 FQNEAQ (reference sequence). CDR3 length: 16 residues. In nucleotides, the CDR3 is TGTGCCAGCAGCCTACCACTAGCGGGGGTCGGAAATGAGCAGTTCTTC. Its protein product is CASSLPLAGVGNEQFF.

The genes are TRBV7-9 and TRBJ1-5, with D hard to call. V was pared by 0 bases and J by 5 bases, with 8 bases between. The germline V gene encodes CDR1 SEHNR and CDR2 FQNEAQ (reference sequence). CDR3 size: 14 residues. In DNA, the CDR3 is TGTGCCAGCAGCTTAGCAGGGAGGGATCAGCCCCAGCATTTT. Protein: CASSLAGRDQPQHF.

This clonotype has just a few counts. This rearrangement joins TRBV5-1 to TRBJ2-5; 8 bases fit TRBD1. Germline V gene sequence: CDR1 SGHRS, CDR2 YFSETQ. Trimming removed 1 base from V and 3 bases from J; junction bases left unmatched: 5. The CDR3 spans 15 residues. CDR3 residues: CASSLFTGGEETQYF. Here the CDR3 DNA reads TGCGCCAGCAGCTTGTTTACAGGGGGTGAAGAGACCCAGTACTTC.

V usage is TRBV6-5 and J usage is TRBJ1-2, with D unclear. Looked up from germline, CDR1 is MNHEY and CDR2 is SVGAGI. Trimming shortened V by 2 bases and J by 2 bases, and 6 bases separated the two germline ends. CDR3 length: 13 amino acids. CDR3 coding DNA: TGTGCCAGCAGTTACAGCCAGAACTATGGCTACACCTTC. Amino acid sequence: CASSYSQNYGYTF.

J is TRBJ1-5 and V is TRBV2, with D unclear. The V and J ends lost 6 bases and 1 base respectively, with 13 bases between them. This CDR3 region has 15 residues. Germline V CDR1 and CDR2: SNHLY, FYNNEI. CDR3 residues: CASSERSISNQPQHF. The CDR3 DNA is TGTGCCAGCAGCGAACGTTCAATCAGCAATCAGCCCCAGCATTTT.

The chain combines TRBV19 with TRBJ2-3; 11 bases are shared with TRBD2. This CDR3 contains 12 residues. V lost 9 bases and J lost 6; bases outside the gene matches: 2. CDR1 LNHDA and CDR2 SQIVND come from the germline V gene (reference sequence). CDR3 protein: CASGTSGDTQYF. CDR3 coding DNA: TGTGCCAGCGGGACTAGCGGTGATACGCAGTATTTT.

The chain links TRBV10-3 to TRBJ1-1, with D possibly matching TRBD1 (5 bases). The CDR3 spans 14 residues. The V end was cut by 1 base, the J end by 1 base, with 7 bases between. In germline, CDR1 is ENHRY, CDR2 SYGVKD. CDR3: CAISEFRENTEAFF. The CDR3 region has the DNA TGTGCCATCAGTGAGTTCAGGGAGAACACTGAAGCTTTCTTT.

The genes are TRBV6-1 and TRBJ2-1; TRBD1 aligns across 9 bases. CDR1 is MNHNS and CDR2 is SASEGT in the germline V gene. The CDR3 covers 15 residues. The trim removed 6 bases at V and 6 bases at J, leaving 9 bases unmatched. CDR3 sequence reads: CASSLPGTGPNEQFF. The CDR3 DNA is TGTGCCAGCAGCCTGCCCGGGACAGGGCCCAATGAGCAGTTCTTC.